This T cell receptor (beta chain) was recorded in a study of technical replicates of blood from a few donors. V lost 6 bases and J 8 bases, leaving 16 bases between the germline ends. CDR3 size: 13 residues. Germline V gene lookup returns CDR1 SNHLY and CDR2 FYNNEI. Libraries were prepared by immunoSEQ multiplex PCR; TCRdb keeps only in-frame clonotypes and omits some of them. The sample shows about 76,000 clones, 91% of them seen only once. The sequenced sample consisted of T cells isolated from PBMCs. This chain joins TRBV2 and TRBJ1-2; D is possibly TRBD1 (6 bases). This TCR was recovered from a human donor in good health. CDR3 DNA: TGTGCCAGCAGCCCAGGGGAAATGCAGGGCTACACCTTC. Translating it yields CASSPGEMQGYTF.